These T cell receptor beta chains were read from a single sample in a study of blood T cell repertoires in COVID-19. Sequencing used immunoSEQ multiplex PCR; TCRdb keeps in-frame clones, though not all of them. The sample yields roughly 330,000 clones, about 87% seen once. The sequenced sample was peripheral blood. These TCRs come from a man in his thirties or forties with COVID-19, enrolled during active disease. CDR3s include the opening cysteine and the closing phenylalanine or tryptophan. The D gene is left open where the match is weak. Size tells how often a clone was seen (once, few, many) or the class of an expanded clone, and some rows leave it out.

>NA|NA|13|TRBV12-3/TRBV12-4|TRBJ2-5
CASSLLSQETQYF
TGTGCCAGCAGTTTACTGTCGCAAGAGACCCAGTACTTC
>NA|NA|14|TRBV4-3|TRBJ1-3
CASSPGISGNTIYF
TGCGCCAGCAGCCCAGGAATCTCTGGAAACACCATATATTTT
>NA|NA|15|TRBV3-1/TRBV3-2|TRBJ2-5
CASSQEWGVGETQYF
TGTGCCAGCAGCCAAGAATGGGGGGTAGGAGAGACCCAGTACTTC
>NA|TRBD1|13|TRBV18|TRBJ1-2
CASSTGQDYGYTF
TGTGCCAGCTCAACGGGACAGGACTATGGCTACACCTTC
>NA|TRBD1|15|TRBV2|TRBJ2-7
CASSEDEGAKVEQYF
TGTGCCAGCAGTGAAGATGAGGGGGCGAAGGTCGAGCAGTACTTC
>NA|TRBD1|16|TRBV11-1|TRBJ2-2
CASSPPGQGNTGELFF
TGTGCCAGCAGCCCCCCCGGACAGGGGAACACCGGGGAGCTGTTTTTT
>NA|NA|12|TRBV3-1/TRBV3-2|TRBJ1-1
CASRSSNTEAFF
TGTGCCAGCAGGAGCTCGAACACTGAAGCTTTCTTT
>NA|NA|14|TRBV2|TRBJ1-4
CASRAGYPNEKLFF
TGTGCCAGCAGAGCCGGGTACCCTAATGAAAAACTGTTTTTT
>NA|TRBD2|16|TRBV4-3|TRBJ2-7
CASSQDLISGSYEQYF
TGCGCCAGCAGCCAAGATCTGATTAGCGGGAGCTACGAGCAGTACTTC
>NA|TRBD2|18|TRBV18|TRBJ2-4
CASSPQAGGLGAKNIQYF
TGTGCCAGCTCACCACAAGCGGGAGGGCTCGGCGCCAAAAACATTCAGTACTTC
>NA|TRBD2|16|TRBV6-2/TRBV6-3|TRBJ2-3
CASSKEAGGSPDTQYF
TGTGCCAGCAGTAAAGAAGCGGGGGGCAGCCCAGATACGCAGTATTTT
>once|TRBD2|15|TRBV28|TRBJ2-1
CASSLGTSTLDEQFF
TGTGCCAGCAGTTTGGGGACTAGCACACTGGATGAGCAGTTCTTC
>NA|NA|15|TRBV9|TRBJ2-1
CASSPVAQLYNEQFF
TGTGCCAGCAGCCCCGTGGCACAGTTATACAATGAGCAGTTCTTC
>NA|TRBD1|14|TRBV5-1|TRBJ2-5
CATVGTAVQETQYF
TGCGCCACCGTAGGGACAGCTGTGCAAGAGACCCAGTACTTC
>NA|TRBD1|15|TRBV18|TRBJ1-1
CASSPNGQGNTEAFF
TGTGCCAGCTCACCAAACGGACAGGGGAACACTGAAGCTTTCTTT
>NA|TRBD1|15|TRBV19|TRBJ1-1
CASSARDRGRTEAFF
TGTGCCAGTAGTGCTCGGGACAGGGGGAGGACTGAAGCTTTCTTT
>NA|TRBD2|16|TRBV24-1|TRBJ2-5
CATSDWGREGQETQYF
TGTGCCACCAGTGATTGGGGGCGGGAGGGCCAAGAGACCCAGTACTTC
>NA|TRBD2|17|TRBV7-2|TRBJ2-5
CASSVSGLAGVGETQYF
TGTGCCAGCAGCGTATCGGGACTAGCGGGAGTTGGAGAGACCCAGTACTTC
>once|TRBD2|17|TRBV7-8|TRBJ2-3
CASSPRPSGGATDTQYF
TGTGCCAGCAGCCCTCGTCCTAGCGGGGGGGCTACAGATACGCAGTATTTT
>NA|NA|15|TRBV7-2|TRBJ1-1
CASSLHQGRNTEAFF
TGTGCCAGCAGCCTACATCAGGGCAGGAACACTGAAGCTTTCTTT
>NA|NA|14|TRBV6-5|TRBJ1-1
CASSYSRETTEAFF
TGTGCCAGCAGTTACTCGAGGGAGACCACTGAAGCTTTCTTT
>NA|NA|12|TRBV5-8|TRBJ1-2
CASSRRDYGYTF
TGTGCCAGCAGCCGACGGGACTATGGCTACACCTTC
>NA|NA|13|TRBV7-3|TRBJ2-7
CASSLARSSKQYF
TGTGCCAGCAGCTTAGCCAGGTCCAGCAAGCAGTACTTC
>few|TRBD2|18|TRBV7-3|TRBJ2-1
CASSSISSGRAGKVEQFF
TGTGCCAGCAGCTCAATCTCTAGCGGGAGGGCCGGAAAGGTTGAGCAGTTCTTC
>NA|TRBD2|15|TRBV27|TRBJ2-7
CASRGTSGQSYEQYF
TGTGCCAGCCGGGGGACTAGCGGCCAGAGTTACGAGCAGTACTTC
>NA|TRBD1|16|TRBV18|TRBJ2-5
CASSPQAGTGLETQYF
TGTGCCAGCTCACCACAAGCCGGGACAGGGTTGGAGACCCAGTACTTC
>NA|NA|13|TRBV30|TRBJ1-1
CAWSVQVNTEAFF
TGTGCCTGGAGTGTACAAGTGAACACTGAAGCTTTCTTT
>NA|TRBD2|16|TRBV7-2|TRBJ2-1
CASRAVGPSGYNEQFF
TGTGCCAGCAGGGCTGTGGGCCCTAGCGGATACAATGAGCAGTTCTTC
>NA|TRBD2|14|TRBV7-3|TRBJ2-1
CASSLGGTSLEQFF
TGTGCCAGCAGCTTAGGCGGGACTAGTCTTGAGCAGTTCTTC
>once|NA|16|TRBV5-8|TRBJ2-7
CASSVIGLDSYYEQYF
TGTGCCAGCAGCGTAATTGGCCTGGACAGTTACTACGAGCAGTACTTC
>NA|NA|16|TRBV6-5|TRBJ1-6
CASSYTRQASNSPLHF
TGTGCCAGCAGTTACACCCGACAGGCTAGTAATTCACCCCTCCACTTT
>NA|TRBD2|19|TRBV5-1|TRBJ2-1
CASSSGRTSGRAIYNEQFF
TGCGCCAGCAGCTCAGGGCGGACTAGCGGGAGGGCCATCTACAATGAGCAGTTCTTC
>NA|TRBD1|14|TRBV4-2|TRBJ1-1
CASSRGDSDTEAFF
TGTGCCAGCAGCCGAGGGGACAGCGACACTGAAGCTTTCTTT
>NA|TRBD2|16|TRBV4-1|TRBJ2-3
CASSQEERGGPGTQYF
TGCGCCAGCAGCCAAGAAGAGCGGGGGGGCCCTGGGACGCAGTATTTT
>NA|NA|16|TRBV6-1|TRBJ1-1
CASSETTVYLNTEAFF
TGTGCCAGCAGTGAAACGACAGTTTACCTGAACACTGAAGCTTTCTTT
>NA|NA|12|TRBV6-5|TRBJ1-1
CASKHRSAEAFF
TGTGCCAGCAAACACAGGAGCGCTGAAGCTTTCTTT
>NA|NA|16|TRBV7-9|TRBJ2-4
CASSLVARLAKNIQYF
TGTGCCAGCAGCTTAGTGGCGAGACTAGCCAAAAACATTCAGTACTTC
>NA|TRBD1|16|TRBV19|TRBJ1-2
CASSVLRDRGSYGYTF
TGTGCCAGTAGTGTCCTCCGGGACAGGGGATCCTATGGCTACACCTTC
>NA|TRBD1|17|TRBV29-1|TRBJ2-2
CSVKTRRQGAFSGELFF
TGCAGCGTTAAAACCCGAAGACAGGGGGCTTTTTCCGGGGAGCTGTTTTTT
>NA|NA|18|TRBV29-1|TRBJ2-1
CSVVSGRGPLSIYNEQFF
TGCAGCGTTGTGTCCGGCAGGGGCCCTCTATCAATCTACAATGAGCAGTTCTTC
>NA|TRBD1|13|TRBV6-5|TRBJ1-1
CASSLQGDTEAFF
TGTGCCAGCAGCCTACAGGGGGACACTGAAGCTTTCTTT
>NA|NA|13|TRBV12-3/TRBV12-4|TRBJ1-2
CASSPRQSYGYTF
TGTGCCAGCAGTCCTCGACAGAGCTATGGCTACACCTTC
>NA|TRBD1|16|TRBV5-6|TRBJ1-5
CASSRLTGVSNQPQHF
TGTGCCAGCAGCCGATTGACAGGGGTGAGCAATCAGCCCCAGCATTTT
>NA|NA|14|TRBV18|TRBJ2-4
CASSQGRAKNIQYF
TGTGCCAGCTCACAGGGGAGGGCCAAAAACATTCAGTACTTC
>NA|NA|16|TRBV27|TRBJ2-1
CASRPRAGPSYNEQFF
TGTGCCAGCAGGCCCCGGGCGGGTCCTTCCTACAATGAGCAGTTCTTC
>NA|NA|16|TRBV14|TRBJ2-5
CASSQDFGGPWETQYF
TGTGCCAGCAGCCAAGATTTCGGGGGGCCGTGGGAGACCCAGTACTTC
>NA|NA|14|TRBV15|TRBJ2-5
CATSREDRKETQYF
TGTGCCACCAGCAGAGAGGACAGAAAAGAGACCCAGTACTTC
>NA|NA|14|TRBV7-3|TRBJ2-1
CASSQTGLLNEQFF
TGTGCCAGCAGCCAAACGGGACTTCTGAATGAGCAGTTCTTC
>NA|TRBD1|17|TRBV6-4|TRBJ2-4
CASTRLDRVPAKNIQYF
TGTGCCAGCACTAGATTGGACAGGGTCCCCGCCAAAAACATTCAGTACTTC
>NA|NA|15|TRBV24-1|TRBJ2-1
CATIILGGTYNEQFF
TGTGCCACCATAATCCTCGGCGGGACTTACAATGAGCAGTTCTTC
>NA|TRBD1|14|TRBV7-3|TRBJ2-1
CASSHRDSHNEQFF
TGTGCCAGCAGCCACCGGGACAGCCACAATGAGCAGTTCTTC
>NA|NA|14|TRBV3-1/TRBV3-2|TRBJ2-5
CASSQDSVQETQYF
TGTGCCAGCAGCCAAGATAGTGTTCAAGAGACCCAGTACTTC
>once|NA|14|TRBV19|TRBJ1-1
CASSHPPDRTEAFF
TGTGCCAGTAGCCATCCTCCTGACAGGACCGAAGCTTTCTTT
>NA|TRBD1|15|TRBV27|TRBJ1-4
CASSSLPGQGEKLFF
TGTGCCAGCAGTTCCCTCCCGGGACAGGGGGAAAAACTGTTTTTT
>NA|TRBD1|13|TRBV6-5|TRBJ1-5
CASRDSSNQPQHF
TGTGCCAGCCGGGACAGCAGCAATCAGCCCCAGCATTTT
>NA|TRBD2|17|TRBV4-1|TRBJ2-3
CASSQLPGLAEADTQYF
TGCGCCAGCAGCCAGCTTCCCGGACTAGCAGAGGCAGATACGCAGTATTTT
>NA|NA|17|TRBV7-2|TRBJ1-2
CASSLPPGTTTNYGYTF
TGTGCCAGCAGCCTTCCGCCCGGGACAACCACTAACTATGGCTACACCTTC
>NA|NA|17|TRBV5-4|TRBJ2-4
CASSLAPGKEAKNIQYF
TGTGCCAGCAGCTTGGCCCCAGGGAAAGAGGCCAAAAACATTCAGTACTTC
>once|TRBD1|16|TRBV5-4|TRBJ2-7
CASSYSGTGGSYEQYF
TGTGCCAGCAGCTACTCCGGGACAGGGGGCTCCTACGAGCAGTACTTC
>NA|NA|14|TRBV28|TRBJ1-5
CASSPQGINQPQHF
TGTGCCAGCAGCCCACAGGGAATCAATCAGCCCCAGCATTTT